The 11 T cell receptor beta chains in this list originate from one sample, sequenced in a study of long-term antiretroviral therapy in people with HIV. The run of the v3.0 immunoSEQ assay was at survey level. Measured with immunoSEQ multiplex PCR; TCRdb has only the in-frame clones, and not every one. The data contain 10,000 to 12,000 clones, around 83% of them singletons. The specimen comprised unsorted PBMCs, sampled 1.2 years after starting antiretroviral therapy. Source of these receptors: a man aged 40-49 years with HIV.

The chain carries TRBV5-1 and TRBJ2-1, with TRBD2 identical over 11 bases. Germline trimming cut 4 bases from V and 3 bases from J; bases unmatched to any gene: 3. This CDR3 spans 15 amino acids. Germline V CDR1 and CDR2: SGHRS, YFSETQ. The CDR3 DNA reads TGCGCCAGCAGCGTCGGGACTAGCGGCTACAATGAGCAGTTCTTC. As protein: CASSVGTSGYNEQFF.

This clone appeared once. The chain couples TRBV19 to TRBJ2-1; D is uncertain. The CDR3 has 14 amino acids. The germline CDR1 and CDR2 sequences are LNHDA and SQIVND (reference sequence). The germline V and J ends were trimmed by 6 bases and 4 bases, with 13 bases remaining between them. For the CDR3, the DNA is TGTGCCAGTAGGGTCGGCGCCCGTTACAATGAGCAGTTCTTC. It translates to CASRVGARYNEQFF.

This clone showed up just a few times. The V gene is TRBV4-1, the J gene TRBJ1-1; D unresolved. The CDR3 extends over 13 amino acids. V was cut by 1 base and J by 2 bases, with 5 bases left in between. From germline, CDR1 is MGHRA and CDR2 YSYEKL. The CDR3 loop reads CASSQVTNTEAFF. DNA of the CDR3: TGCGCCAGCAGCCAAGTAACTAACACTGAAGCTTTCTTT.

The chain couples TRBV5-5 to TRBJ2-1; D perhaps matches TRBD1 (6 bases). The CDR3 covers 15 residues. Trimming removed 2 bases from V and 0 bases from J, with 9 bases in between. In germline, CDR1 is SGHKS, CDR2 YYEKEE (reference sequence). The CDR3: CASSFPTGSYNEQFF. The CDR3, as DNA: TGTGCCAGCAGCTTTCCGACAGGCTCCTACAATGAGCAGTTCTTC.

The V and J genes are TRBV27 and TRBJ2-7, with D unresolved. The CDR3 is 14 amino acids. CDR1 is MNHEY, CDR2 SMNVEV, per germline (reference sequence). Trimming cost V 3 bases and J 1 base, with 10 bases left between them. The CDR3 DNA reads TGTGCCAGCAGTTTGTTTCTCCGTTCCTACGAGCAGTACTTC. As protein: CASSLFLRSYEQYF.

This sequence joins TRBV5-4 and TRBJ1-6, with 8 bases matching TRBD1. The J segment lost 10 bases and the V segment lost 4 bases, leaving 13 bases of the junction unmatched. Germline CDR1 is SGHNT and CDR2 is YYREEE (reference sequence). This CDR3 comprises 16 residues. CDR3 in DNA: TGTGCCAGCAGCCCTAGCCCCGGACAGGGAGAGTCACCCCTCCACTTT. It encodes CASSPSPGQGESPLHF.

This clone has more than one count but fewer than ten. The rearrangement uses TRBV7-9 and TRBJ1-3; D might be TRBD1 (6 bases). The germline CDR1 and CDR2 sequences are SEHNR and FQNEAQ (reference sequence). V was clipped by 5 bases and J by 0 bases, with 14 bases between them. This CDR3 contains 16 residues. As DNA, the CDR3 is TGTGCCAGCAGCGGCTCGGGGGGCACCTCTGGAAACACCATATATTTT. Translated, it gives CASSGSGGTSGNTIYF.

This clone was detected only a few times. The rearrangement uses TRBV2 and TRBJ2-7; the match to TRBD2 covers 8 bases. Germline values: CDR1 SNHLY, CDR2 FYNNEI. This CDR3 spans 14 amino acids. J gave up 6 bases and V 4 bases, and 8 bases lay outside the gene matches. Here the CDR3 DNA reads TGTGCCAGCAGTGGTAGTCTAGCGGGTACCGAGCAGTACTTC. Its protein product is CASSGSLAGTEQYF.

The rearrangement links TRBV30 to TRBJ2-1; 7 bases are shared with TRBD2. With 4 bases clipped from V and 5 bases from J, the junction kept 8 bases outside the gene matches. The CDR3 sequence is 14 residues long. CDR1 is GTSNPN and CDR2 is SVGIG in the germline V gene (reference sequence). CDR3 sequence (DNA): TGTGCCTGGAATCAACTAGCGTCTGACAATGAGCAGTTCTTC. This translates into CAWNQLASDNEQFF.

The rearrangement uses TRBV25-1 and TRBJ1-2, with TRBD1 matching over 7 bases. The CDR3 is 18 residues long. Germline V gene data show CDR1 as MGHDK and CDR2 as SYGVNS. Trimming cost V 6 bases and J 3 bases; bases outside gene matches: 19. CDR3 residues: CASSEGTSMTGSDYGYTF. CDR3 coding DNA: TGTGCCAGCAGCGAAGGAACCTCCATGACAGGGTCGGACTATGGCTACACCTTC.

The chain is built from TRBV9 and TRBJ2-2; D is undetermined. Trimming stripped 4 bases from V and 5 bases from J, with 9 bases between. The CDR3 is 13 amino acids. CDR1 and CDR2 from the germline V gene are SGDLS and YYNGEE. The DNA of the CDR3 is TGTGCCAGCAGCCCCCCCGGGACCGGGGAGCTGTTTTTT. It specifies CASSPPGTGELFF.